The 32 T cell receptor beta chains in this list originate from one sample, sequenced in a study of cytomegalovirus exposure and HLA in healthy donors. The PCR was carried out with 60 Vbeta primers and 13 Jbeta primers. The table came from immunoSEQ multiplex PCR; TCRdb's copy has only in-frame clones and leaves some out. The sample yields roughly 120,000 clones, approximately 86% seen once. The material sequenced was PBMCs. All receptors derive from a man aged 35 to 55 in good health and CMV-seronegative.

The chain joins TRBV9 to TRBJ1-3; D gene unclear. Trimming left V 4 bases short and J 1 base short, with 12 bases between. Per the germline V gene, CDR1 is SGDLS and CDR2 is YYNGEE. The CDR3 sequence is 15 residues long. The CDR3 region is CASSLSGQSGNTIYF. The CDR3, as DNA: TGTGCCAGCAGCCTCAGCGGGCAGTCTGGAAACACCATATATTTT.

The V gene is TRBV7-6, the J gene TRBJ1-1, with 8 bases that match TRBD1. The CDR3 runs 19 residues. CDR1 and CDR2 from the germline V gene are SGHVS and FNYEAQ. V was clipped by 1 base and J by 4 bases; unmatched bases: 17. CDR3 amino acids: CASSLVSSAGGGYGTEAFF. CDR3 nucleotides: TGTGCCAGCAGCTTAGTGAGTAGTGCAGGGGGCGGGTACGGCACTGAAGCTTTCTTT.

The chain has TRBV10-3 and TRBJ1-2; TRBD1 matches 8 bases. CDR1 is ENHRY and CDR2 is SYGVKD in the germline V gene. V shed 5 bases, J shed 5 bases, and the junction held 4 bases outside the gene matches. This CDR3 has 13 residues. The CDR3 sequence: CAISKGQDYGYTF. CDR3 nucleotides: TGTGCCATCAGTAAGGGACAGGATTATGGCTACACCTTC.

The table lists this clone with a count of one. J is TRBJ1-1 and V is TRBV7-2; no clear D gene. Germline-derived CDR1 and CDR2 are SGHTA and FQGNSA. The CDR3 spans 17 residues. Trimming left V 1 base short and J 1 base short, with 16 bases between. The CDR3 region has the DNA TGTGCCAGCAGCTTAGATGGTCAGGTCGTGGGGAACACTGAAGCTTTCTTT. It encodes CASSLDGQVVGNTEAFF.

The V gene is TRBV6-5, the J gene TRBJ1-5; no clear D gene. This CDR3 region has 16 residues. V shed 4 bases and J shed 2 bases, with 15 bases lying between them. Germline V CDR1 and CDR2: MNHEY, SVGAGI. For the CDR3, the DNA is TGTGCCAGCAGTTCCTCTCCCGGTGCGGGCAATCAGCCCCAGCATTTT. Its protein is CASSSSPGAGNQPQHF.

V gene TRBV5-4 combines with J gene TRBJ1-4; TRBD1 agrees at 8 bases. V trimming: 0 bases; J trimming: 7 bases; junction bases outside the gene matches: 8. Germline loops: CDR1 SGHNT, CDR2 YYREEE (reference sequence). The length of the CDR3 is 16 residues. CDR3 region: CASSLESRTGSEKLFF. The CDR3 DNA is TGTGCCAGCAGCTTGGAGTCGCGGACAGGGAGTGAAAAACTGTTTTTT.

The CDR3 DNA reads TGTGCCACCAGCTCTTCTTGGCGGGGGGATGGCTACACCTTC. Amino acids: CATSSSWRGDGYTF. The chain joins TRBV15 to TRBJ1-2; possibly TRBD1 for D (5 bases). V lost 5 bases to trimming and J lost 6 bases, with 16 bases between them. CDR1 and CDR2 (germline): LNHNV, YYDKDF (reference sequence). The CDR3 has 14 amino acids.

This chain uses TRBV6-5 with TRBJ1-2; 8 bases align to TRBD1. V dropped 5 bases and J dropped 4; count of bases not matched to a gene: 3. Germline V gene sequence: CDR1 MNHEY, CDR2 SVGAGI. This CDR3 region has 13 residues. The CDR3 DNA reads TGTGCCAGCAGTCGTGGACAGGGCTATGGCTACACCTTC. Amino acid sequence: CASSRGQGYGYTF.

The J gene is TRBJ1-1, the V gene TRBV6-6; D is ambiguous. The CDR3 is made up of 11 amino acids. Germline CDR1 reads MNHNY; CDR2 reads SVGAGI (reference sequence). V was pared by 4 bases and J by 4 bases, with 4 bases between. The CDR3 DNA reads TGTGCCAGCAGTTCCCTCACTGAAGCTTTCTTT. Translation: CASSSLTEAFF.

CDR3 residues: CASSTGSGEKLFF. The CDR3 bases are TGTGCCAGCAGCACAGGCTCAGGTGAAAAACTGTTTTTT. This chain connects TRBV7-9 to TRBJ1-4; D perhaps matches TRBD1 (5 bases). V was clipped by 5 bases and J by 7 bases, with 11 bases between them. There are 13 residues in the CDR3. Per the germline V gene, CDR1 is SEHNR and CDR2 is FQNEAQ (reference sequence).

The V and J genes are TRBV11-2 and TRBJ1-1, with D maybe TRBD1 (5 bases). There are 15 residues in the CDR3. Germline V CDR1 and CDR2: SGHAT, FQNNGV. Trimming stripped 5 bases from V and 1 base from J, with 14 bases between. CDR3 nucleotide sequence: TGTGCCAGCAGCCCCGCGGGGGGAAAGAACACTGAAGCTTTCTTT. The encoded protein is CASSPAGGKNTEAFF.

The chain is built from TRBV5-1 and TRBJ2-7; D might be TRBD2 (6 bases). Germline V gene sequence: CDR1 SGHRS, CDR2 YFSETQ. Trimming stripped 4 bases from V and 0 bases from J, with 11 bases between. This CDR3 is 14 amino acids long. CDR3 protein: CASSPGAGSYEQYF. DNA for the CDR3: TGCGCCAGCAGCCCCGGAGCGGGCTCCTACGAGCAGTACTTC.

The V gene is TRBV6-1, the J gene TRBJ2-5, with TRBD1 as a possible D gene (5 bases). CDR3 length: 15 residues. CDR1 and CDR2 (germline): MNHNS, SASEGT. V shed 7 bases and J shed 0 bases, with 15 bases lying between them. CDR3 coding DNA: TGTGCCAGCATTCCTATCGGACAAAACCAAGAGACCCAGTACTTC. Residues: CASIPIGQNQETQYF.

The chain recombines TRBV7-2 with TRBJ1-1; D gene unclear. Germline V gene sequence: CDR1 SGHTA, CDR2 FQGNSA. V was shortened by 1 base and J by 1 base, with 4 bases between the two germline ends. The CDR3 length is 13 residues. In nucleotides, the CDR3 is TGTGCCAGCAGCTTAGAAGCGAACACTGAAGCTTTCTTT. Translation gives CASSLEANTEAFF.

The V gene is TRBV30, the J gene TRBJ2-1; weak D call: TRBD1 (6 bases). CDR1 and CDR2 from the germline V gene are GTSNPN and SVGIG (reference sequence). This CDR3 is built from 12 residues. V was cut by 4 bases and J by 6 bases, with 10 bases left in between. CDR3 sequence reads: CAWTVRGNEQFF. CDR3 nucleotides: TGTGCCTGGACCGTCAGGGGCAATGAGCAGTTCTTC.

The V call is TRBV29-1, the J call TRBJ2-7; 12 bases fit TRBD1. The CDR3 length is 13 residues. CDR1 is SQVTM and CDR2 is ANQGSEA in the germline V gene. J gave up 6 bases and V 5 bases, and 5 bases lay outside the gene matches. The CDR3 DNA is TGCAGCGTTCGGGACAGGGGGCGAGTCGAGCAGTACTTC. Encoded protein: CSVRDRGRVEQYF.

The rearrangement uses TRBV5-1 and TRBJ2-2; TRBD2 might be the D (6 bases). The CDR3 sequence is 15 residues long. The V end lost 5 bases, the J end lost 2 bases, and 13 bases lay between the germline ends. CDR1 SGHRS and CDR2 YFSETQ come from the germline V gene. The CDR3 sequence: CASREPGVNTGELFF. In nucleotides, the CDR3 is TGCGCCAGCAGGGAACCGGGGGTTAACACCGGGGAGCTGTTTTTT.

This clone was detected only once. The chain links TRBV5-1 to TRBJ1-1; D not resolved. Germline V gene lookup returns CDR1 SGHRS and CDR2 YFSETQ. Deletions cut 4 bases from V and 2 bases from J, with 12 bases between. This CDR3 contains 14 residues. In DNA form, the CDR3 reads TGCGCCAGCAGCGTCGGAGGAGTTAACACTGAAGCTTTCTTT. Its protein is CASSVGGVNTEAFF. Drawing the rest from reference TRBV5-1 and TRBJ1-1, the complete variable domain is KAGVTQTPRYLIKTRGQQVTLSCSPISGHRSVSWYQQTPGQGLQFLFEYFSETQRNKGNFPGRFSGRQFSNSRSEMNVSTLELGDSALYLCASSVGGVNTEAFFGQGTRLTVV.

This chain uses TRBV2 with TRBJ2-5; D is perhaps TRBD2 (7 bases). V was shortened by 4 bases and J by 3 bases, with 15 bases between the two germline ends. The CDR3 consists of 15 residues. The V gene's germline CDR1 is SNHLY and CDR2 FYNNEI. The CDR3 region is CASSGRGGREETQYF. Written as DNA, the CDR3 is TGTGCCAGCAGTGGGAGGGGGGGTAGGGAAGAGACCCAGTACTTC. The full variable domain, rest sourced from reference TRBV2 and TRBJ2-5, is EPEVTQTPSHQVTQMGQEVILRCVPISNHLYFYWYRQILGQKVEFLVSFYNNEISEKSEIFDDQFSVERPDGSNFTLKIRSTKLEDSAMYFCASSGRGGREETQYFGPGTRLLVL.

This clone has a single count. CDR3 amino acids: CASSEVTGGVLEAFF. CDR3 in DNA: TGCGCCAGCAGTGAGGTGACAGGGGGCGTACTTGAAGCTTTCTTT. The chain is built from TRBV10-2 and TRBJ1-1; 10 bases align to TRBD1. CDR1 WSHSY and CDR2 SAAADI come from the germline V gene. J lost 7 bases, V lost 2 bases, and 7 bases had no gene match. This CDR3 is 15 amino acids long.

The rearrangement links TRBV29-1 to TRBJ2-5; TRBD1 might be the D (5 bases). CDR1 is SQVTM, CDR2 ANQGSEA, per germline. The ends were cut back, 3 bases at V and 5 bases at J, with 10 bases in the middle. The CDR3 contains 12 residues. The CDR3 is CSVDEGAETQYF. In nucleotides, the CDR3 is TGCAGCGTTGACGAAGGGGCGGAGACCCAGTACTTC.

This clone was counted a single time. The gene calls are TRBV7-8 and TRBJ1-3; D is unclear. Deletions cut 0 bases from V and 0 bases from J, with 6 bases between. Germline assignment: CDR1 SGHVS and CDR2 FQNEAQ. This CDR3 is built from 15 residues. This CDR3 reads CASSLAVSSGNTIYF. In nucleotides, the CDR3 is TGTGCCAGCAGCTTAGCGGTCAGCTCTGGAAACACCATATATTTT.

The CDR3 DNA follows: TGTGCCTGGAGTGACCTCCGGACAGCCGAAACCTACGAGCAGTACTTC. Protein product: CAWSDLRTAETYEQYF. The gene calls are TRBV30 and TRBJ2-7; D may be TRBD1 (6 bases). The germline gives CDR1 GTSNPN, CDR2 SVGIG (reference sequence). Trimming cost V 1 base and J 2 bases, with 18 bases left between them. The CDR3 extends over 16 amino acids.

The chain combines TRBV7-3 with TRBJ2-2; TRBD2 matches at 7 bases. The CDR3 contains 17 residues. The trim removed 5 bases at V and 0 bases at J, leaving 9 bases unmatched. CDR1 and CDR2 from the germline V gene are SGHTA and FQGTGA. DNA for the CDR3: TGTGCCAGCAGCGCCAACGGGGGGTTCGCGAACACCGGGGAGCTGTTTTTT. It encodes CASSANGGFANTGELFF.

This clone was observed a handful of times. The genes are TRBV14 and TRBJ1-1; D may be TRBD1 (6 bases). V shed 4 bases and J shed 7 bases, with 13 bases lying between them. Germline-derived CDR1 and CDR2 are SGHDN and FVKESK. This CDR3 has 13 amino acids. CDR3: CASSLLQGGEAFF. The CDR3 DNA sequence: TGTGCCAGCAGCCTCTTACAGGGTGGTGAAGCTTTCTTT.

This clone was observed a single time. V is TRBV14 and J is TRBJ1-2, with D possibly being TRBD1 (6 bases). The CDR3 totals 13 residues. CDR1 SGHDN and CDR2 FVKESK come from the germline V gene. V gave up 4 bases and J gave up 6 bases, with 12 bases separating them. The CDR3 spells CASSRGGQNGYTF. The CDR3 DNA follows: TGTGCCAGCAGCCGAGGCGGACAGAATGGCTACACCTTC. Full variable domain (missing parts from reference TRBV14 and TRBJ1-2): EAGVTQFPSHSVIEKGQTVTLRCDPISGHDNLYWYRRVMGKEIKFLLHFVKESKQDESGMPNNRFLAERTGGTYSTLKVQPAELEDSGVYFCASSRGGQNGYTFGSGTRLTVV.

The rearrangement uses TRBV19 and TRBJ1-2; TRBD1 agrees at 7 bases. V dropped 5 bases and J dropped 4; count of bases not matched to a gene: 10. Germline V lookup: CDR1 LNHDA, CDR2 SQIVND (reference sequence). CDR3 length equals 15 residues. The CDR3 here is CASSATGQAVYGYTF. The CDR3 DNA sequence: TGTGCCAGTAGTGCTACTGGACAGGCGGTCTATGGCTACACCTTC.

This chain joins TRBV5-8 and TRBJ1-3; D uncertain. Germline CDR1 SGHTS, CDR2 YDEGEE. Trimming removed 0 bases at V and 5 bases at J, with 3 bases between. This CDR3 has 12 residues. This CDR3 reads CASSLDRNTIYF. The CDR3, as DNA: TGTGCCAGCAGCTTGGACAGAAACACCATATATTTT.

CDR3 in amino acids: CAISEYAGLVNTEAFF. CDR3 sequence (DNA): TGTGCCATCAGTGAGTACGCCGGTTTAGTGAACACTGAAGCTTTCTTT. V and J are TRBV10-3 and TRBJ1-1, with D unclear. Trimming shortened V by 1 base and J by 0 bases, and 12 bases separated the two germline ends. The CDR3 totals 16 residues. Germline CDR1 reads ENHRY; CDR2 reads SYGVKD.

This clone was seen only once. The chain has TRBV7-9 and TRBJ2-3; 11 bases fit TRBD2. With 5 bases clipped from V and 5 bases from J, the junction kept 9 bases outside the gene matches. The CDR3 runs to 16 residues. Germline CDR1 SEHNR, CDR2 FQNEAQ (reference sequence). The DNA for the CDR3 is TGTGCCAGCAGCCCCCTAGCGGGGGGATCACAAGATACGCAGTATTTT. Amino acids: CASSPLAGGSQDTQYF.

In the case of this clone: At the DNA level, this CDR3 is encoded by other sequences in the same sample as well. The chain couples TRBV6-5 to TRBJ1-2, with 9 bases aligning to TRBD1. This CDR3 contains 14 residues. The V and J ends lost 5 bases and 8 bases, in that order; junction bases with no gene match: 9. Germline V gives CDR1 MNHEY, CDR2 SVGAGI. CDR3 nucleotide sequence: TGTGCCAGCAGTCGGACAGGGGACCTCTACGGCTACACCTTC. Its translation: CASSRTGDLYGYTF.

The chain is built from TRBV7-2 and TRBJ2-1, with 12 bases lining up with TRBD2. The ends lost 2 bases at V and 1 base at J; junction bases unmatched: 6. Germline loops: CDR1 SGHTA, CDR2 FQGNSA. CDR3 length: 18 residues. DNA of the CDR3: TGTGCCAGCAGCTTATCTAGCGGGGGGGCCGGATCCTACAATGAGCAGTTCTTC. Protein sequence: CASSLSSGGAGSYNEQFF.